These 18 T cell receptor beta chains were all obtained from the same sample, sequenced in a study of cytomegalovirus exposure and HLA in healthy donors. The PCR employed 60 Vbeta primers together with 13 Jbeta primers. Clones were read by immunoSEQ multiplex PCR, and TCRdb kept only the in-frame ones, dropping some. This sample carries some 140,000 clones, approximately 60% of them seen once, and the ten largest clones take less than 2.5%. The sequencing input was PBMCs. Source of these receptors: a woman in her thirties or forties in good health and CMV-seronegative.

The chain is built from TRBV19 and TRBJ1-1; D is perhaps TRBD1 (6 bases). Germline CDR1 is LNHDA and CDR2 is SQIVND (reference sequence). V was trimmed by 5 bases and J by 4 bases, leaving 14 bases between them. The CDR3 has 14 residues. The CDR3, as DNA: TGTGCCAGTAGTTTTGTACAGGGCGTCACTGAAGCTTTCTTT. Its protein is CASSFVQGVTEAFF.

This clone was observed a handful of times. The V call is TRBV25-1, the J call TRBJ2-5; D is unresolved. The CDR3 runs 11 residues. Germline V gene data show CDR1 as MGHDK and CDR2 as SYGVNS. The V end was cut by 4 bases, the J end by 5 bases, with 5 bases between. The chain's CDR3 is CASSVSETQYF. For the CDR3, the DNA is TGTGCCAGCAGTGTTAGCGAGACCCAGTACTTC.

V usage is TRBV5-4 and J usage is TRBJ1-1; D is ambiguous. Germline values: CDR1 SGHNT, CDR2 YYREEE (reference sequence). CDR3 length: 13 amino acids. Deletions cut 3 bases from V and 12 bases from J, with 18 bases between. DNA of the CDR3: TGTGCCAGCAGCTCGGAGGCCCGGAGGTTTACTTTCTTT. Its translation is CASSSEARRFTFF. Full variable domain (remainder filled in from reference TRBV5-4 and TRBJ1-1): ETGVTQSPTHLIKTRGQQVTLRCSSQSGHNTVSWYQQALGQGPQFIFQYYREEENGRGNFPPRFSGLQFPNYSSELNVNALELDDSALYLCASSSEARRFTFFGQGTRLTVV.

The gene calls are TRBV9 and TRBJ1-1, with 7 bases aligning to TRBD1. Germline trimming cut 2 bases from V and 0 bases from J; bases unmatched to any gene: 7. The germline V gene has CDR1 SGDLS and CDR2 YYNGEE. The CDR3 extends over 16 amino acids. The CDR3 DNA reads as TGTGCCAGCAGCGTCCTTGACAGGGCCCTGAACACTGAAGCTTTCTTT. This encodes CASSVLDRALNTEAFF.

This clone has a single count. The chain has TRBV11-3 and TRBJ2-7, with 7 bases lining up with TRBD2. Germline trimming cut 5 bases from V and 6 bases from J; bases unmatched to any gene: 4. CDR1 and CDR2 from the germline V gene are SGHNT and YENEEA. The CDR3 spans 12 residues. CDR3 coding DNA: TGTGCCAGCAGCACTGGGGGGGGCGAGCAGTACTTC. Translation: CASSTGGGEQYF.

The rearrangement joins TRBV4-3 to TRBJ2-2; tentative D call: TRBD2 (5 bases). In germline, CDR1 is LGHNA, CDR2 YSLEER. The CDR3 is 16 amino acids. Between the trimmed V and J ends, which lost 1 base and 2 bases, there was a span of 11 bases. The CDR3: CASSQGRLANTGELFF. In DNA form, the CDR3 reads TGCGCCAGCAGCCAAGGGAGGTTAGCTAACACCGGGGAGCTGTTTTTT.

The rearrangement joins TRBV10-3 to TRBJ1-5, with 9 bases identical to TRBD1. CDR1 and CDR2 (germline): ENHRY, SYGVKD. V lost 5 bases and J lost 3; bases outside the gene matches: 5. CDR3 length equals 15 residues. The DNA for the CDR3 is TGTGCCATCAGTTCGGACAGGGGACTCAATCAGCCCCAGCATTTT. Translating it yields CAISSDRGLNQPQHF.

This clone has more than one count but fewer than ten. This chain joins TRBV28 and TRBJ1-2; D may be TRBD1 (5 bases). This CDR3 has 15 amino acids. V was pared by 6 bases and J by 4 bases, with 18 bases between. CDR1 and CDR2 (germline): MDHEN, SYDVKM. In DNA form, the CDR3 reads TGTGCCAGCAGCCTTCCCCTGGGGCAGGGCTATGGCTACACCTTC. Translated, it gives CASSLPLGQGYGYTF.

The chain carries TRBV27 and TRBJ2-3; maybe TRBD2 (5 bases). The V end lost 2 bases, the J end lost 0 bases, and 6 bases lay between the germline ends. The CDR3 loop spans 14 amino acids. Germline CDR1 and CDR2: MNHEY and SMNVEV (reference sequence). The CDR3 loop is CASSLTGSTDTQYF. CDR3 DNA sequence: TGTGCCAGCAGTTTAACGGGGAGCACAGATACGCAGTATTTT.

V and J are TRBV27 and TRBJ2-1; tentative D call: TRBD2 (7 bases). This CDR3 contains 15 residues. With 1 base removed from V and 6 bases from J, the gap between germline ends came to 13 bases. Germline assignment: CDR1 MNHEY and CDR2 SMNVEV (reference sequence). The CDR3 loop reads CASSLYRGGGNEQFF. CDR3 DNA: TGTGCCAGCAGTTTATACCGGGGAGGGGGCAATGAGCAGTTCTTC.

This sequence joins TRBV9 and TRBJ1-2, with TRBD1 matching over 7 bases. The V segment lost 2 bases and the J segment 8 bases; nucleotides outside the gene matches: 12. Per germline, CDR1 SGDLS and CDR2 YYNGEE. This CDR3 contains 15 residues. CDR3 loop: CASSVASDRLGGYTF. The CDR3 DNA follows: TGTGCCAGCAGCGTTGCCTCGGACAGGCTCGGAGGCTACACCTTC. The whole variable domain, filled in from reference TRBV9 and TRBJ1-2, reads DSGVTQTPKHLITATGQRVTLRCSPRSGDLSVYWYQQSLDQGLQFLIQYYNGEERAKGNILERFSAQQFPDLHSELNLSSLELGDSALYFCASSVASDRLGGYTFGSGTRLTVV.

The rearrangement links TRBV7-9 to TRBJ1-1, with D possibly being TRBD1 (5 bases). CDR3 length: 14 amino acids. Germline V gives CDR1 SEHNR, CDR2 FQNEAQ (reference sequence). V lost 4 bases to trimming and J lost 0 bases, with 9 bases between them. This CDR3 is CASSSDSVNTEAFF. In DNA form, the CDR3 reads TGTGCCAGCAGCTCAGACAGTGTGAACACTGAAGCTTTCTTT.

The CDR3 sequence is CASSDGDSGIRAEAFF. CDR3 DNA sequence: TGTGCCAGCAGTGACGGGGACAGTGGAATAAGGGCTGAAGCTTTCTTT. The chain is built from TRBV27 and TRBJ1-1; 7 bases agree with TRBD1. This CDR3 comprises 16 residues. The V and J ends lost 5 bases and 6 bases, in that order; junction bases with no gene match: 15. In germline, CDR1 is MNHEY, CDR2 SMNVEV (reference sequence).

The chain has TRBV29-1 and TRBJ1-3, with unresolved D. Germline V gene sequence: CDR1 SQVTM, CDR2 ANQGSEA. V was cut by 7 bases and J by 3 bases, with 10 bases left in between. The CDR3 covers 12 residues. CDR3 amino acids: CSASGLGNTIYF. For the CDR3, the DNA is TGCAGCGCAAGCGGACTTGGAAACACCATATATTTT.

The sample holds a few counts of this clone. The rearrangement links TRBV11-2 to TRBJ1-6; maybe TRBD1 (6 bases). In germline, CDR1 is SGHAT, CDR2 FQNNGV. The CDR3 contains 13 residues. The V end lost 5 bases, the J end lost 10 bases, and 12 bases lay between the germline ends. DNA of the CDR3: TGTGCCAGCAGCGCGCACAGGGACTCACCCCTCCACTTT. It translates to CASSAHRDSPLHF.

This clone was seen only a few times. The chain carries TRBV9 and TRBJ2-1; 9 nucleotides match TRBD1. There are 15 residues in the CDR3. V lost 4 bases to trimming and J lost 6 bases; unmatched junction nucleotides: 8. The germline gives CDR1 SGDLS, CDR2 YYNGEE. CDR3 in amino acids: CASSPGQGRSNEQFF. The CDR3 DNA reads as TGTGCCAGCAGCCCCGGACAGGGGAGGTCCAATGAGCAGTTCTTC.

This clone was seen a handful of times. This chain links TRBV2 with TRBJ2-3; 14 nucleotides match TRBD2. V lost 2 bases, J lost 10 bases, and 2 bases stayed unmatched. Germline assignment: CDR1 SNHLY and CDR2 FYNNEI. CDR3 length: 14 amino acids. The CDR3 here is CASSERTSGGPQYF. The CDR3 bases are TGTGCCAGCAGTGAAAGGACTAGCGGGGGGCCGCAGTATTTT.

The rearrangement links TRBV11-2 to TRBJ2-1; 9 bases are shared with TRBD1. V shed 5 bases, J shed 5 bases, and the junction held 7 bases outside the gene matches. The CDR3 length is 15 residues. Germline values: CDR1 SGHAT, CDR2 FQNNGV. CDR3 sequence (DNA): TGTGCCAGCAGCACTACCGGGACAGGGAACAATGAGCAGTTCTTC. Its protein is CASSTTGTGNNEQFF. Together with reference TRBV11-2 and TRBJ2-1, the CDR3 gives the full variable domain: EAGVAQSPRYKIIEKRQSVAFWCNPISGHATLYWYQQILGQGPKLLIQFQNNGVVDDSQLPKDRFSAERLKGVDSTLKIQPAKLEDSAVYLCASSTTGTGNNEQFFGPGTRLTVL.